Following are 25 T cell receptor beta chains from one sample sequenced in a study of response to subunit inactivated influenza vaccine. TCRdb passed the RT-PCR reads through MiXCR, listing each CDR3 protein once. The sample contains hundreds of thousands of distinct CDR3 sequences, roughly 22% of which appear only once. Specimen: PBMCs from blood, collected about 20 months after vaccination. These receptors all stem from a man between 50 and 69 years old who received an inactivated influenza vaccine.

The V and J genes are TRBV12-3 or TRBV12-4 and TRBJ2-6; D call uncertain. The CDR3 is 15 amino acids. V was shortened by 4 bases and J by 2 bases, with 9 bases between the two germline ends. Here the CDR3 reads CASSSRNPGANVLTF. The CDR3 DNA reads TGTGCCAGCAGTTCCCGAAATCCTGGGGCCAACGTCCTGACTTTC.

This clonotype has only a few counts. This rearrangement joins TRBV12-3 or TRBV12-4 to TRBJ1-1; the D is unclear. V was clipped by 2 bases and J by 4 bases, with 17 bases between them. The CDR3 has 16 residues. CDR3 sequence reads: CASSLSAPQDGTEAFF. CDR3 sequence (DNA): TGTGCCAGCAGTTTAAGTGCCCCCCAAGATGGCACTGAAGCTTTCTTT.

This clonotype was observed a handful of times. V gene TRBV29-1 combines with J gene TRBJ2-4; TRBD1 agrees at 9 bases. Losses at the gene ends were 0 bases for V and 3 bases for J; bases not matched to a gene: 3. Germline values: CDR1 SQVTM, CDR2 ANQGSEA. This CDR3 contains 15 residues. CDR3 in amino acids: CSVEDMDRGKNIQYF. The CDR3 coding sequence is TGCAGCGTTGAAGATATGGACAGGGGCAAAAACATTCAGTACTTC. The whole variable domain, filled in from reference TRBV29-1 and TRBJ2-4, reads SAVISQKPSRDICQRGTSLTIQCQVDSQVTMMFWYRQQPGQSLTLIATANQGSEATYESGFVIDKFPISRPNLTFSTLTVSNMSPEDSSIYLCSVEDMDRGKNIQYFGAGTRLSVL.

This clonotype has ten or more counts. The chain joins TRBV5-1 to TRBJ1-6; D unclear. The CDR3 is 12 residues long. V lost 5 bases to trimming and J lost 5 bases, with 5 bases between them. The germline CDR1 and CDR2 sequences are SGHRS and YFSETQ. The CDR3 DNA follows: TGCGCCAGCAGGGAAAATAATTCACCCCTCCACTTT. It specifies CASRENNSPLHF.

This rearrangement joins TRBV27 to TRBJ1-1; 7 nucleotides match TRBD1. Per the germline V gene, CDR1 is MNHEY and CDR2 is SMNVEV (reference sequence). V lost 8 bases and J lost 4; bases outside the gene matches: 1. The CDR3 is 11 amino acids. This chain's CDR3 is CASYRGTEAFF. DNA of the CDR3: TGTGCCAGCTACAGGGGCACTGAAGCTTTCTTT.

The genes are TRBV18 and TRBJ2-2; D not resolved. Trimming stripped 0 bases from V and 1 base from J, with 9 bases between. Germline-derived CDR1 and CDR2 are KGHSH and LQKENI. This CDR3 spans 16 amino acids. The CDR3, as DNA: TGTGCCAGCTCACCACCAAGGTCGCGGAACACCGGGGAGCTGTTTTTT. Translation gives CASSPPRSRNTGELFF. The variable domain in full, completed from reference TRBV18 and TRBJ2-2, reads NAGVMQNPRHLVRRRGQEARLRCSPMKGHSHVYWYRQLPEEGLKFMVYLQKENIIDESGMPKERFSAEFPKEGPSILRIQQVVRGDSAAYFCASSPPRSRNTGELFFGEGSRLTVL.

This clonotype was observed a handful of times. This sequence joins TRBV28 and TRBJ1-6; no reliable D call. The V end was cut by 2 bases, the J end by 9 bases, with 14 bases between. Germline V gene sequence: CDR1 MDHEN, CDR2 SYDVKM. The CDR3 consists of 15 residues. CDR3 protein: CASSLGGSSISPLHF. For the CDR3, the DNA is TGTGCCAGCAGTTTAGGAGGATCCTCAATTTCACCCCTCCACTTT.

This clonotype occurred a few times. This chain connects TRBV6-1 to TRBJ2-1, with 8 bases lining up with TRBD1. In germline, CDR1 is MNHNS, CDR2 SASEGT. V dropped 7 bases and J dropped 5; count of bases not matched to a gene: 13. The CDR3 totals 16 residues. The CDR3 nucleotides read TGTGCCAGCAAGAAGGGAGGAGGACAGGGCCACAATGAGCAGTTCTTC. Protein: CASKKGGGQGHNEQFF.

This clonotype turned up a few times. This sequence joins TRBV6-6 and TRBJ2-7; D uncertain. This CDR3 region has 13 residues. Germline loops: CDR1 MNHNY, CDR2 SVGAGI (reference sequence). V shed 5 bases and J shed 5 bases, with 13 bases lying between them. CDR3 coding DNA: TGTGCCAGCAGTGCCGGATACCCCCACGAGCAGTACTTC. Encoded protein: CASSAGYPHEQYF.

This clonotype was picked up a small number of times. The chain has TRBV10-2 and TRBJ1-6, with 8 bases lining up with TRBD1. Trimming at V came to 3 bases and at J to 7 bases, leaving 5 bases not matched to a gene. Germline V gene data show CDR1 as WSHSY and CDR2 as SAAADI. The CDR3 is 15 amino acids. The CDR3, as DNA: TGCGCCAGCAGTGACACAGGGGGTTGGAATTCACCCCTCCACTTT. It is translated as CASSDTGGWNSPLHF.

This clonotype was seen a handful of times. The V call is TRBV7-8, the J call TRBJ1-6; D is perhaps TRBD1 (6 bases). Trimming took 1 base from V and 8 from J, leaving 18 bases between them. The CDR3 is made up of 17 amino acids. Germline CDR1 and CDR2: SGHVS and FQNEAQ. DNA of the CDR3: TGTGCCAGCAGCTTAGGGCGGATACAGGGAAGGGATTCACCCCTCCACTTT. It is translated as CASSLGRIQGRDSPLHF.

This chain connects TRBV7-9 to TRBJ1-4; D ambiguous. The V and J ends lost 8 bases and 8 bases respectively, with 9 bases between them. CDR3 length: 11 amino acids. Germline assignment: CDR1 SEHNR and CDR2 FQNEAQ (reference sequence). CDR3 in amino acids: CASFGWEKLFF. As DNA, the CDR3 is TGTGCCAGCTTCGGATGGGAAAAACTGTTTTTT.

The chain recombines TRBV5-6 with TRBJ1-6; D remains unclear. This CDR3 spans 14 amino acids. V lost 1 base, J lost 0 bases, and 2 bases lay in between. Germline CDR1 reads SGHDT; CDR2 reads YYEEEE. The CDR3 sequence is CASSLYSYNSPLHF. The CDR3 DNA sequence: TGTGCCAGCAGCTTGTACTCCTATAATTCACCCCTCCACTTT.

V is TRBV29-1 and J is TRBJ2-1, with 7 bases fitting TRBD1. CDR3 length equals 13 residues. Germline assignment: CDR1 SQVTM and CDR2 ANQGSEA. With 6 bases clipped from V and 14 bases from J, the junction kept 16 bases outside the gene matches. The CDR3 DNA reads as TGCAGCGTGGGGACAGAACCAATTGTTGGGAAGTTCTTC. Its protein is CSVGTEPIVGKFF.

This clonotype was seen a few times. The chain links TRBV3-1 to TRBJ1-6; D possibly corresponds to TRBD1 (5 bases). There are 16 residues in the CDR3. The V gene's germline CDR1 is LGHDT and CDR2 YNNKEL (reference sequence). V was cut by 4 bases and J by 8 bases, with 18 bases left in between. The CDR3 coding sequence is TGTGCCAGCAGCCCCAACCTGGGGGGGGTTTATTCACCCCTCCACTTT. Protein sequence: CASSPNLGGVYSPLHF. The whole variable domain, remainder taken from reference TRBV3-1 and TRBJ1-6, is DTAVSQTPKYLVTQMGNDKSIKCEQNLGHDTMYWYKQDSKKFLKIMFSYNNKELIINETVPNRFSPKSPDKAHLNLHINSLELGDSAVYFCASSPNLGGVYSPLHFGNGTRLTVT.

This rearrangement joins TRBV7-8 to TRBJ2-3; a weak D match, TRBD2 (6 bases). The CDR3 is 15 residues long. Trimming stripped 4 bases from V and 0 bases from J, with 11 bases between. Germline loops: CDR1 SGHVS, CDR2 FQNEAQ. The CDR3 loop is CASSSIAASTDTQYF. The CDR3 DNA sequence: TGTGCCAGCAGCTCGATAGCGGCTAGCACAGATACGCAGTATTTT.

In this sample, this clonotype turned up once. The CDR3 coding sequence is TGTGCCAGCAGTTCCGTAGCGGGACAGTACTACGAGCAGTACTTC. This gives the protein CASSSVAGQYYEQYF. The rearrangement uses TRBV12-3 or TRBV12-4 and TRBJ2-7; D possibly corresponds to TRBD2 (8 bases). This CDR3 has 15 amino acids. The ends were cut back, 4 bases at V and 3 bases at J, with 16 bases in the middle.

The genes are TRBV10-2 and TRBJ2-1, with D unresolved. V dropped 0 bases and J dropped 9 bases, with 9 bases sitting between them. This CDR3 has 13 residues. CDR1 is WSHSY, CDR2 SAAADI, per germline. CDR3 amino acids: CASSESGVSEQFF. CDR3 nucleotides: TGCGCCAGCAGTGAGTCTGGTGTGAGTGAGCAGTTCTTC.

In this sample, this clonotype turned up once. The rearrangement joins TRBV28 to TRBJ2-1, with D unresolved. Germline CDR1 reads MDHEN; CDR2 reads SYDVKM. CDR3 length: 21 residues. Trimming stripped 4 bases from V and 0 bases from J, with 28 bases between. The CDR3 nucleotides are TGTGCCAGCAGTTATTATCTGCAGCTCGGACGGAACACCAGCTCCTACAATGAGCAGTTCTTC. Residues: CASSYYLQLGRNTSSYNEQFF.

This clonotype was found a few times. Here the CDR3 DNA reads TGTGCCAGCAGCTTCCGGGACAGCTCCTACGAGCAGTACTTC. Translation gives CASSFRDSSYEQYF. V usage is TRBV11-3 and J usage is TRBJ2-7; 7 nucleotides line up with TRBD1. Germline loops: CDR1 SGHNT, CDR2 YENEEA. This CDR3 region has 14 residues. Losses at the gene ends were 3 bases for V and 0 bases for J; bases not matched to a gene: 2.

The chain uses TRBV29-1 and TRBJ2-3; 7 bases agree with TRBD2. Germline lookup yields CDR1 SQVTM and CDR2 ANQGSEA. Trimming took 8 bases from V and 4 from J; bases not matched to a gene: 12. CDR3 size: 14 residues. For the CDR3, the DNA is TGCAGCACCGAACAGCGGGAAGGGTCAGATACGCAGTATTTT. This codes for CSTEQREGSDTQYF.

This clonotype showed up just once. The CDR3 reads CASSWDYSYEQYF. The CDR3 DNA sequence: TGTGCCAGCAGCTGGGACTACTCCTACGAGCAGTACTTC. V usage is TRBV7-9 and J usage is TRBJ2-7; 7 nucleotides match TRBD2. The CDR3 runs to 13 residues. With 4 bases clipped from V and 0 bases from J, the junction kept 0 bases outside the gene matches. Germline assignment: CDR1 SEHNR and CDR2 FQNEAQ (reference sequence). Full variable domain (remainder filled in from reference TRBV7-9 and TRBJ2-7): DTGVSQNPRHKITKRGQNVTFRCDPISEHNRLYWYRQTLGQGPEFLTYFQNEAQLEKSRLLSDRFSAERPKGSFSTLEIQRTEQGDSAMYLCASSWDYSYEQYFGPGTRLTVT.

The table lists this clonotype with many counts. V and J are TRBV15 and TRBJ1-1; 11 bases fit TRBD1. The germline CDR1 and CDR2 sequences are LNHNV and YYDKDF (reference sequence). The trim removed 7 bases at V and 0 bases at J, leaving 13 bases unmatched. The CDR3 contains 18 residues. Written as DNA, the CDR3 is TGTGCCACCAAAAACAAAGGGACAGGGGGTGTCGTGAACACTGAAGCTTTCTTT. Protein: CATKNKGTGGVVNTEAFF.

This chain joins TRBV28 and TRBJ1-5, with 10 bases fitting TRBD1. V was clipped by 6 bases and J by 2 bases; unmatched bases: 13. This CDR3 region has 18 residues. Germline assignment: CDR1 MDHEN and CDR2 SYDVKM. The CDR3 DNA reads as TGTGCCAGCAGAACGGGACAGGGGACATTTACCGGCAATCAGCCCCAGCATTTT. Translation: CASRTGQGTFTGNQPQHF.

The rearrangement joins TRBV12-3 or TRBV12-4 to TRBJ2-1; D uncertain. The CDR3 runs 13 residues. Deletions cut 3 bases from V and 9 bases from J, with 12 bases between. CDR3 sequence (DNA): TGTGCCAGCAGTTTGTTTCTACGAGTTGAGCAGTTCTTC. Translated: CASSLFLRVEQFF.